This TCR beta chain came from a study of blood T cell repertoires in COVID-19. The length of the CDR3 is 13 residues. Germline-derived CDR1 and CDR2 are SGHAT and FQNNGV. A word on this clone: One end of the junction fails to match germline, which may point to a read error.

TCRdb's copy holds only in-frame clones and misses some; the assay was immunoSEQ multiplex PCR. Of about 160,000 clones in the sample, approximately 91% were seen once. Material for sequencing was peripheral blood. The TCR originated in a man younger than 35 with acute or convalescent COVID-19. The rearrangement uses TRBV11-2 and TRBJ1-1; TRBD1 aligns across 7 bases. CDR3 DNA: TGTGCCAGCAGCTTGAGCGACCGGGACAGCAATTTATTT. Translated, it gives CASSLSDRDSNLF.